A selection of T cell receptor beta chains follows, all from one sample in a study of breast tumors, draining lymph nodes, adjacent tissues. TCRdb re-derived calls from the multiplex PCR reads in MiXCR, one entry per CDR3 protein. The sample carries some 25,000 distinct CDR3 sequences, about 24% recorded once. The material sequenced was breast tumor tissue. The origin of the receptors is a female donor with breast cancer. Some clones in this sample may be carry-over from other donors' samples. The CDR3 runs from the conserved cysteine through the conserved F or W.

v_gene: TRBV5-4
CDR3aa: CASSLVGYEQYF

v_gene: TRBV30
CDR3aa: CAWTWGGRFGGYTF

v_gene: TRBV4-1
CDR3aa: CASSQDYPGGSYEQYF

v_gene: TRBV12-5
CDR3aa: CASGWGGQWYQETQYF

v_gene: TRBV7-8
CDR3aa: CASSSGQENSPLHF

v_gene: TRBV19
CDR3aa: CASQHRGGHEQFF

v_gene: TRBV24-1
CDR3aa: CATSDTREGTGETQYF

v_gene: TRBV28
CDR3aa: CASSFGGDGYTF

v_gene: TRBV27
CDR3aa: CATSKGALYNSPLHF

v_gene: TRBV5-4
CDR3aa: CASSLDTNQPQHF

v_gene: TRBV28
CDR3aa: CASRQSQTGRDTQYF

v_gene: TRBV2
CDR3aa: CASRFGFNYGYTF

v_gene: TRBV7-8
CDR3aa: CASSLGAGVGDYGYTF

v_gene: TRBV24-1
CDR3aa: CATSDTGLAGGPYTGELFF

v_gene: TRBV28
CDR3aa: CASSRARQGSQPQHF

v_gene: TRBV20-1
CDR3aa: CSASGGPSENEQYF

v_gene: TRBV27
CDR3aa: CASRRDSSLGTFNYGYTF

v_gene: TRBV13
CDR3aa: CASSPPPGLAATGELFF

v_gene: TRBV20-1
CDR3aa: CSARVAATGGGASNLAEADTQYF

v_gene: TRBV2
CDR3aa: CAGRGLAGGSGELFF

v_gene: TRBV5-8
CDR3aa: CASREGQFANTGELFF

v_gene: TRBV12-3/TRBV12-4
CDR3aa: CASSLAGHQTGNTIYF

v_gene: TRBV7-2
CDR3aa: CASSFTRSGQYF